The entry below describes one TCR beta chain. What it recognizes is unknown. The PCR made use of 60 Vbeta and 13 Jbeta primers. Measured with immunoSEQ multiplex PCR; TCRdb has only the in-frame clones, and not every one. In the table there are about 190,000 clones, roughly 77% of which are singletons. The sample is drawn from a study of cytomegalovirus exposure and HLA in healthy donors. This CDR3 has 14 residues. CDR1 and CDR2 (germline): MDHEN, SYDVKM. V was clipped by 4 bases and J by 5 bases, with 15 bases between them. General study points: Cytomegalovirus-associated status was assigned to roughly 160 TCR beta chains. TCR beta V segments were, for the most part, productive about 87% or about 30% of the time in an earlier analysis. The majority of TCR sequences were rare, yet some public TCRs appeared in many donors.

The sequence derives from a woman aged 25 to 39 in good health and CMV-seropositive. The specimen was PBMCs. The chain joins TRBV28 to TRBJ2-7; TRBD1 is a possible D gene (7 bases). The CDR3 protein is CASSSYRGLDEQYF. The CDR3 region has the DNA TGTGCCAGCAGTTCGTACAGGGGACTGGACGAGCAGTACTTC.